The present T cell receptor (beta chain) was sequenced within a study of control samples from healthy donors and cancer patients. V gave up 6 bases and J gave up 2 bases, with 8 bases separating them. CDR3 size: 13 residues. The germline CDR1 and CDR2 sequences are MNHEY and SVGAGI. TCRdb's copy holds only in-frame clones and misses some; the assay was immunoSEQ multiplex PCR. The profile shows 110,000 or so clones, about nine tenths of them singletons. Sample: blood. The sequence was obtained from a human donor in good health. The donor label of this sample is uncertain. The V and J genes are TRBV6-5 and TRBJ1-5; D is uncertain. This chain's CDR3 is CASRGLGNQPQHF. CDR3 nucleotide sequence: TGTGCCAGCAGGGGTTTGGGCAATCAGCCCCAGCATTTT.